The TCR beta chain described here comes from a study of T cell clusters in autoimmune cytopenias (dated by TCRdb to between 2019 and 2020). Broadly, across the study: Of the 40 to 45 healthy donor controls, under 25 were female, and the group had a mean age of around 51 years and a median age of around 61 years. TRB sequencing reached a median depth of around 50,000 reads per sample and yielded a median of around 2,400 distinct TRB clonotypes per sample. Alongside healthy, CLL and autoimmune hepatitis controls, autoimmune cytopenia patients had their peripheral blood TRB and IGH repertoires sequenced at active disease and again during treatment follow-up. The study aimed to test whether autoimmune cytopenia patients carry a disease-specific immune repertoire signature usable as a blood-based biomarker. For primary cytopenia, under 30 age-matched healthy donors were used as controls, and for secondary cytopenia, around 15 age-matched CLL patients were used as controls. The comparison group for autoimmune hepatitis repertoires was some 22 healthy donors matched for age and sex. Summary of the overall study and its limitations: The GLIPH analysis suggested a lack of physiological T cell clusters in primary autoimmune cytopenia patients, since around 56 clusters were exclusive to healthy donors whereas under 20 were exclusive to patients. The T cell clusters were only ever defined in silico, so experimental validation of their functional role was still needed. The cluster-lack signature was not seen for secondary cytopenia versus CLL, apparently masked by the dominant lymphoma-associated repertoire. The TRB repertoire shifts, including less even repertoires in secondary cytopenia and CLL, mostly reflected lymphoma bias and not autoimmunity. Healthy donors showed roughly 2.8-fold more exclusive TRB clusters than active autoimmune hepatitis patients, consistent with an autoimmunity-wide signature.

CDR1 and CDR2, looked up from the germline V gene (reference sequence), are LNHDA and SQIVND. The CDR3 spans 16 residues, from the cysteine through the phenylalanine. No DNA accompanies this entry. TRB amplification used 200 to 250 ng of peripheral blood genomic DNA, tens of thousands of genome equivalents, per sample. This clonotype comes out as medium-sized (0.01 to 0.1%) from its frequency, since no count is listed. It lacks a known antigen. Multiplex PCR with a touch-down protocol amplified TRB rearrangements, with the TRB-A and TRB-B primer pools combined in a single tube. Illumina adapters and sample indices were added to the amplicons through two consecutive PCR reactions using Phusion HS II polymerase. Amplicons were gel-purified with the NucleoSpin Gel and PCR Clean-up kit, then quantified by Qubit and quality-checked on an Agilent 2100 Bioanalyzer. Sequencing of the libraries was done on an Illumina MiSeq with paired-end, single-indexed, 600-cycle runs. The authors' pipeline ran thus. TRB reads were aligned and assembled with MiXCR version 2.1.12 using the default MiXCR reference library. A clone was defined by each unique CDR3 nucleotide sequence, and the analysis included only productive sequences with two or more reads. Repertoire diversity was assessed by alpha-parameterized diversity profiles (alpha 0 to 5), including Shannon (alpha 1) and Simpson (alpha 2) indices, computed with an R script. The tcR package was used to compute combinatorial TRB VJ usage, which was then compared between cohorts by principal component analysis with ade4. GLIPH was used to cluster TCRbeta CDR3s in pairs of cohorts matched for age and read depth, and a Wilcoxon test was used to compare cluster frequencies. TCRdb reprocessed the reads, reporting each CDR3 protein sequence once and no DNA. The V and J calls come from TCRdb's annotation, not from the publication. The sample's records list around 11,000 distinct CDR3 sequences. Clones ranked in the top ten supply roughly 20% of the sample.

The same specimen was also included in a second study, on T cell repertoires in aging, cancer and after chemotherapy. The second study's paper adds: Donors spanned six age groups from 30 or younger to 70 or older, with at least three individuals per group. Healthy donor control TCR repertoires were recorded over several months to years and showed clear clonal overlap across re-sampling. Roughly 8.8 million TCR reads were contained in the full dataset. Compared with age-matched healthy donors, untreated patients with hematological or solid cancers had significantly lower TCR diversity and higher clonality in blood. Declining TCR diversity with age in healthy donors was mainly explained by loss of richness; in cancer patients, loss of evenness also contributed. In both cancer cohorts, the median generation probability rose over the chemotherapy interval, which suggests that the repertoire was reconstituted through rebound thymic output. The authors noted that the repertoire data do not allow conclusions about immunological memory after chemotherapy. To look at immunoaging and at how T cells reconstitute after chemotherapy, the study profiled TCR beta repertoires in peripheral blood from both healthy donors and cancer patients. The cohort comprised over 200 cancer patients, over 90 with hematological and roughly 120 with solid cancers, plus 95 healthy donors as a reference group. MiXCR versions 2.12 and 3.0.5 were used to process TRB sequences. The repertoire metrics were Shannon diversity, evenness, clonality (calculated as one minus evenness), and diversity profiles parameterized by alpha from 0 to 5. Generation probabilities of clones in paired pre- and post-chemotherapy samples were computed with the IGoR algorithm.

Here the chain combines TRBV19 and TRBJ2-1; the D call from TCRdb, TRBD1, cannot be confirmed without DNA. The sequence derives from a human donor in good health. The sample was peripheral blood. For the CDR3, the sequence is CASRGWSPSSYNEQFF.